This T cell receptor (beta chain) is drawn from a study of graft-versus-host responses after intestinal transplantation. Study overall: Each patient got anti-thymocyte globulin induction, then tacrolimus and steroids for about 3 years.

Some clones are missing from TCRdb's copy, which holds only in-frame ones; the method was immunoSEQ multiplex PCR. The table shows some 39,000 clones, with about 95% occurring only once. Findings and limits, study-wide: The presence of high graft-versus-host to host-versus-graft clonal ratios in allografts characterized patients with graft-donor T cell macrochimerism.

As regards this clone: Its antigen is not identified.

Germline V gene lookup returns CDR1 MGHDK and CDR2 SYGVNS. V shed 4 bases, J shed 3 bases, and the junction held 8 bases outside the gene matches. The CDR3 covers 15 residues. The input for sequencing was unstimulated CD8+ T cells sorted from spleen or lymph node cells, taken before transplant. This TCR was recovered from a human donor who was the organ donor for an intestinal transplant. The rearrangement joins TRBV25-1 to TRBJ2-7; 8 bases fit TRBD1. CDR3 protein: CASSVGTGGGYEQYF. The CDR3 DNA reads TGTGCCAGCAGTGTCGGGACAGGAGGGGGCTACGAGCAGTACTTC.